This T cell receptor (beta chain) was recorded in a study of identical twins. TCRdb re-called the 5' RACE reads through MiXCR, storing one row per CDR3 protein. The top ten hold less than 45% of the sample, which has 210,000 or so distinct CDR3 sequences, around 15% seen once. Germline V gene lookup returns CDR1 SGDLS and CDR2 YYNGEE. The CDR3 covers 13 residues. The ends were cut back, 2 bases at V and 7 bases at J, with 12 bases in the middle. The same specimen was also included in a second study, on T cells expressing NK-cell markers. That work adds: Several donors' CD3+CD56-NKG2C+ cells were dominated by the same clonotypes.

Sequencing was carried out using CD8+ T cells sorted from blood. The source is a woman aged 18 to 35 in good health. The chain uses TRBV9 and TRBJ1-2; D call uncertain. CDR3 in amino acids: CASSVVGRFGYTF. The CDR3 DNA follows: TGTGCCAGCAGCGTGGTGGGCCGGTTTGGCTACACCTTC.